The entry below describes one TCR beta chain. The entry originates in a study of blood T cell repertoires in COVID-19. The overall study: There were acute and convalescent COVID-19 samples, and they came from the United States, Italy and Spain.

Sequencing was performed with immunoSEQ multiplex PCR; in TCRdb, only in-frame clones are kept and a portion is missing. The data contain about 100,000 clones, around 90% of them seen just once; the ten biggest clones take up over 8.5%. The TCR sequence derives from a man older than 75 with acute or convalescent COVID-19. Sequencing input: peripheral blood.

CDR3 DNA: TGCAGCGTTGCCTTGGGGACAGGCAGTGAAAAACTGTTTTTT. This encodes CSVALGTGSEKLFF. The chain employs TRBV29-1 and TRBJ1-4, with TRBD1 matching 8 bases. V was clipped by 4 bases and J by 7 bases; unmatched bases: 8. This CDR3 has 14 residues. Germline CDR1 is SQVTM and CDR2 is ANQGSEA.